The clone carrying this T cell receptor (beta chain) was observed many times. What it binds is unknown. The sample comes from a study of T cells after yellow fever vaccination. TCRdb called the 5' RACE reads again in MiXCR, with one record for every CDR3 protein. This sample has around 260,000 distinct CDR3 sequences; around 4.9% occur once, and the top ten carry around 3.3%. The study's findings and limits: Post-booster repertoires again held most primary-vaccination clones (about 96% CD4, roughly 88% CD8). Repertoires sorted by FACS could include abundant clonotypes that are contaminants from the bulk population. The secondary T-cell response peaked on day 5, not day 15, but was weaker.

This CDR3 has 12 amino acids. V was trimmed by 7 bases and J by 0 bases, leaving 7 bases between them. The germline V gene encodes CDR1 KGHSY and CDR2 FQNENV. This TCR was recovered from a man aged 18 to 35 who received the YFV17D yellow fever vaccine. The rearrangement uses TRBV16 and TRBJ2-7; D remains ambiguous. The source was CD4+ T cells sorted from PBMCs, collected on the day of the yellow fever booster vaccination. DNA for the CDR3: TGTGCCAGCACCCGTCGCTCCTACGAGCAGTACTTC. Its protein product is CASTRRSYEQYF.